This record covers a single T cell receptor beta chain. The antigen remains unidentified. This sample is part of a study of cytomegalovirus exposure and HLA in healthy donors. The CDR3 extends over 16 amino acids. J was trimmed by 0 bases and V by 7 bases; bases with no gene match: 11. Germline CDR1 and CDR2: GTSNPN and SVGIG (reference sequence). The study ran its PCR with 60 Vbeta and 13 Jbeta primers. Data came from immunoSEQ multiplex PCR; TCRdb stores just in-frame clones and leaves some out. The sample includes under 130,000 clones. Study outcomes and limitations: For TCR beta chains, V- and J-gene trimming was later linked to a missense DCLRE1C variant. Per a later analysis, HLA-associated TCR beta chains showed more clonal expansion than other, equally common TCR beta chains. At a 0.05 false discovery rate, a later analysis found 15,000 to 20,000 TCR beta sequences to be associated with HLA alleles. Of the V segments, some could not be distinguished, including TRBV6-2 and TRBV6-3, and were excluded.

The chain employs TRBV30 and TRBJ1-1, with 10 bases identical to TRBD1. Sequenced sample: PBMCs. The sequence was obtained from a man between 45 and 60 years old in good health and CMV-seronegative. The CDR3 DNA reads TGTGCCTACCAAAGGGGACAGGGGCGCCTGAACACTGAAGCTTTCTTT. It translates to CAYQRGQGRLNTEAFF. The whole variable domain, filled in from reference TRBV30 and TRBJ1-1, reads SQTIHQWPATLVQPVGSPLSLECTVEGTSNPNLYWYRQAAGRGLQLLFYSVGIGQISSEVPQNLSASRPQDRQFILSSKKLLLSDSGFYLCAYQRGQGRLNTEAFFGQGTRLTVV.